These 2 T cell receptor beta chains were all obtained from the same sample, sequenced in a study of blood T cells in healthy people across ages (dated by TCRdb to 2015 to 2017). The library was made by 5' RACE. The run used an Illumina HiSeq 2500. A second PCR of roughly 6 to 12 cycles was run with a J-beta primer mix and a sample-barcoded 5' primer. The public reads were quality trimmed at Q25 with fastp and then assembled into clones with MiXCR by TCRdb, keeping productive beta chains. Identical CDR3 proteins give one entry, which carries the most common genes and DNA. This sample comprises some 1.5 million distinct CDR3 sequences, roughly 28% of them detected only once. Roughly 8% of the sample lies in the top ten. The sequenced sample consisted of blood. Receptor source: a woman between 25 and 40 years old in good health.

In this sample, this clonotype turned up many times. The rearrangement links TRBV29-1 to TRBJ2-5; 11 nucleotides agree with TRBD1. Germline CDR1 SQVTM, CDR2 ANQGSEA. The CDR3 contains 13 residues. V lost 4 bases, J lost 4 bases, and 2 bases stayed unmatched. CDR3 coding DNA: TGCAGCGTTGCGGGACAGGGGGGAGAGACCCAGTACTTC. This translates into CSVAGQGGETQYF.

This chain connects TRBV3-1 to TRBJ2-1; D is ambiguous. Per germline, CDR1 LGHDT and CDR2 YNNKEL (reference sequence). This CDR3 has 12 amino acids. V was pared by 0 bases and J by 8 bases, with 5 bases between. The CDR3 DNA is TGTGCCAGCAGCCAAGATTTCCATGAGCAGTTCTTC. Residues: CASSQDFHEQFF.